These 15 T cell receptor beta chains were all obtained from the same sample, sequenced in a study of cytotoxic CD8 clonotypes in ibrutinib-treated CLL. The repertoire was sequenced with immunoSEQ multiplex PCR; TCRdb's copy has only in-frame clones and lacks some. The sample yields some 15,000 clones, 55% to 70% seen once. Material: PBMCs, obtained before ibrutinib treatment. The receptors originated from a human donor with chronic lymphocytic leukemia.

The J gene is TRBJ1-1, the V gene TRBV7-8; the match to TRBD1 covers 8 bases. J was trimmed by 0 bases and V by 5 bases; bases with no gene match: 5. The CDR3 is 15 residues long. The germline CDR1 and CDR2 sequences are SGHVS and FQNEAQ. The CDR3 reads CASSLQGGMNTEAFF. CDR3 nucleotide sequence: TGTGCCAGCAGCCTACAGGGGGGCATGAACACTGAAGCTTTCTTT. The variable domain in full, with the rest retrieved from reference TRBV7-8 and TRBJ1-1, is GAGVSQSPRYKVAKRGQDVALRCDPISGHVSLFWYQQALGQGPEFLTYFQNEAQLDKSGLPSDRFFAERPEGSVSTLKIQRTQQEDSAVYLCASSLQGGMNTEAFFGQGTRLTVV.

The DNA of the CDR3 is TGTGCCAGCAGTGTTTGGGGGACAGGGGGAGAGACCCAGTACTTC. It specifies CASSVWGTGGETQYF. The chain employs TRBV2 and TRBJ2-5; 11 bases are shared with TRBD1. Germline-derived CDR1 and CDR2 are SNHLY and FYNNEI. The CDR3 is made up of 15 amino acids. V was pared by 4 bases and J by 4 bases, with 5 bases of the junction left unmatched.

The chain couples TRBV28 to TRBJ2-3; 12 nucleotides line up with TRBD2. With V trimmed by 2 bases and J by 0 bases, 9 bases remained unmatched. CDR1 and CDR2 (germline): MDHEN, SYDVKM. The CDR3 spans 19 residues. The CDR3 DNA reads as TGTGCCAGCAGTTTAGGGCTAGCGGGAGGGACCCCTAGCACAGATACGCAGTATTTT. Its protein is CASSLGLAGGTPSTDTQYF.

The CDR3 nucleotides are TGTGCCAGCAGCTCCCGGGGGGGGATGGGTACAGATACGCAGTATTTT. Its translation is CASSSRGGMGTDTQYF. The chain links TRBV5-4 to TRBJ2-3, with TRBD2 matching 8 bases. V lost 3 bases, J lost 3 bases, and 9 bases stayed unmatched. CDR1 and CDR2 from the germline V gene are SGHNT and YYREEE (reference sequence). The CDR3 loop spans 16 amino acids.

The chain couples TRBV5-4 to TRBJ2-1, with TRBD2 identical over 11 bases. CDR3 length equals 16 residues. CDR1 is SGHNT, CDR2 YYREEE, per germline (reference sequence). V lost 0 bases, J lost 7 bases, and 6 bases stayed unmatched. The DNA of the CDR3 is TGTGCCAGCAGCTTGGGTAGCGGGAGGGCGGAAAATGAGCAGTTCTTC. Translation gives CASSLGSGRAENEQFF.

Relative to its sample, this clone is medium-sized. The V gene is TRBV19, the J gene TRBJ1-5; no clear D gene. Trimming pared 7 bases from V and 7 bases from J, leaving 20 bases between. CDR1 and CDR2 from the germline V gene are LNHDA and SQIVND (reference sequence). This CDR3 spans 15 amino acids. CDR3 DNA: TGTGCCAGTACGGCGACATCCTTTACGGGCCAGCCCCAGCATTTT. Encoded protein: CASTATSFTGQPQHF.

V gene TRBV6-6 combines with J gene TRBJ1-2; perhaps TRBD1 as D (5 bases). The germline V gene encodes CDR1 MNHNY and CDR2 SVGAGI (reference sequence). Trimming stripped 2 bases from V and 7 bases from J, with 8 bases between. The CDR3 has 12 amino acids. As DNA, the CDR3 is TGTGCCAGCAGTTACGAGGGGCTTGGCTACACCTTC. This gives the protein CASSYEGLGYTF.

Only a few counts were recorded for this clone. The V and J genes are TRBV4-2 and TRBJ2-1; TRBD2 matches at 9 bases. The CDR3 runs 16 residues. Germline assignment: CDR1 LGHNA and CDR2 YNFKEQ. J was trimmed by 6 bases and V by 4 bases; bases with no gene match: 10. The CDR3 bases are TGTGCCAGCAGCCTAAGGGGTAGCGGGAGTCGCAATGAGCAGTTCTTC. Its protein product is CASSLRGSGSRNEQFF.

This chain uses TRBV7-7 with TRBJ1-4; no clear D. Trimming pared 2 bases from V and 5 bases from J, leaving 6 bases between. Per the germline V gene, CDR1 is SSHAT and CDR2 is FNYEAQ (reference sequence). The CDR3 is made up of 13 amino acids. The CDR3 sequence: CASSLRENEKLFF. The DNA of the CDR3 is TGTGCCAGCAGCTTACGGGAGAATGAAAAACTGTTTTTT. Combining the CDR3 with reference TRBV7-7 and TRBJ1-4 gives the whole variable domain GAGVSQSPRYKVTKRGQDVTLRCDPISSHATLYWYQQALGQGPEFLTYFNYEAQPDKSGLPSDRFSAERPEGSISTLTIQRTEQRDSAMYRCASSLRENEKLFFGSGTQLSVL.

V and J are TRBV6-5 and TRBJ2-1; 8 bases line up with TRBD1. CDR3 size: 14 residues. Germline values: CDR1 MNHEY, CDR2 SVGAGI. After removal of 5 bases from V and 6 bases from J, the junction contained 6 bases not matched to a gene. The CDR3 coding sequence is TGTGCCAGCAGTAGACAGGGGTCTGGCAATGAGCAGTTCTTC. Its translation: CASSRQGSGNEQFF.

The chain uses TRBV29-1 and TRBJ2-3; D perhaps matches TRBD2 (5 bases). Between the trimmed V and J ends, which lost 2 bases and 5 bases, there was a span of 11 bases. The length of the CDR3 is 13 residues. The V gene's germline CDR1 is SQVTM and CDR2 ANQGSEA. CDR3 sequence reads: CSVEIGLGDTQYF. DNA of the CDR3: TGCAGCGTTGAAATAGGACTGGGAGATACGCAGTATTTT.

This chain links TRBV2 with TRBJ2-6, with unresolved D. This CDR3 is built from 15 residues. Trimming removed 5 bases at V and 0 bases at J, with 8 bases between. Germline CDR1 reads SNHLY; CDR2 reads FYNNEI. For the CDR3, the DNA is TGTGCCAGCAGTCAAGGGCCCTCTGGGGCCAACGTCCTGACTTTC. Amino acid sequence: CASSQGPSGANVLTF.

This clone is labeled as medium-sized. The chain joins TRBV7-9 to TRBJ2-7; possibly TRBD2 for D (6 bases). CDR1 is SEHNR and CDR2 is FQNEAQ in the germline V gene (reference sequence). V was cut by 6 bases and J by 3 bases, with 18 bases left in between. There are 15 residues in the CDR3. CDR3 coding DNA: TGTGCCAGCAGGGCAACCGGGACTGGAATCTACGAGCAGTACTTC. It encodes CASRATGTGIYEQYF.

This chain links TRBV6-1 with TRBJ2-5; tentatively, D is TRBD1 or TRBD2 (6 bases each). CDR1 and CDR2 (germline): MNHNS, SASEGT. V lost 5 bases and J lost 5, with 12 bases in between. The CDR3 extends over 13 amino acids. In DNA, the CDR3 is TGTGCCAGCAGTTTTACAGGGAGGGAGACCCAGTACTTC. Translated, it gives CASSFTGRETQYF.

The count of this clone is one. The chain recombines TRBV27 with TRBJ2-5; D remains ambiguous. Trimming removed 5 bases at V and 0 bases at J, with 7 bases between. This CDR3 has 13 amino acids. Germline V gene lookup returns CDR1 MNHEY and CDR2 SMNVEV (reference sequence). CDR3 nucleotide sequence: TGTGCCAGCAGTCCTCACCACCAAGAGACCCAGTACTTC. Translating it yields CASSPHHQETQYF.